Each of the 7 T cell receptor beta chains below was sequenced from the same sample in a study of shared clonotypes between healthy human individuals. Sequenced by immunoSEQ multiplex PCR; TCRdb stores in-frame clones only, minus some. The repertoire includes 2 million to 2.5 million clones, approximately 94% of them detected once, and roughly 0.13% sits in the top ten. The sample was naive CD4+ T cells sorted from blood. Subset of the sample: CD45RA+ positively selected. The receptors derive from a man younger than 35 in good health.

This chain joins TRBV5-1 and TRBJ1-6, with 9 positions matching TRBD1. The CDR3 has 17 residues. Per germline, CDR1 SGHRS and CDR2 YFSETQ. Trimming at V came to 3 bases and at J to 4 bases, leaving 8 bases not matched to a gene. CDR3 DNA: TGCGCCAGCAGCTCAGGACAGGGGACTTCTTATAATTCACCCCTCCACTTT. It translates to CASSSGQGTSYNSPLHF.

For this clone: Compared with germline, one end of the junction differs, possibly owing to a read error. The genes are TRBV7-2 and TRBJ2-7; D might be TRBD2 (7 bases). CDR1 SGHTA and CDR2 FQGNSA come from the germline V gene. This CDR3 region has 13 residues. Here the CDR3 reads CASSWEGLGHSDF. CDR3 DNA sequence: TGTGCCAGCAGCTGGGAGGGTCTGGGACACTCAGACTTC.

This clone was seen just once. The chain carries TRBV9 and TRBJ2-2; TRBD1 matches at 8 bases. The germline CDR1 and CDR2 sequences are SGDLS and YYNGEE. The CDR3 loop spans 14 amino acids. V was pared by 3 bases and J by 6 bases, with 4 bases of the junction left unmatched. CDR3 DNA sequence: TGTGCCAGCAGCGCGACAGGGGCGGCCGGGGAGCTGTTTTTT. It is translated as CASSATGAAGELFF.

The genes are TRBV12-5 and TRBJ1-3; D is undetermined. This CDR3 has 12 residues. Germline CDR1 is LGHNT and CDR2 is FRNRAP. Trimming stripped 1 base from V and 6 bases from J, with 4 bases between. CDR3 sequence (DNA): TGTGCTAGTGGTTTGGCTCCAAACACCATATATTTT. The encoded protein is CASGLAPNTIYF. Based on the CDR3 plus reference TRBV12-5 and TRBJ1-3, the full variable domain is DARVTQTPRHKVTEMGQEVTMRCQPILGHNTVFWYRQTMMQGLELLAYFRNRAPLDDSGMPKDRFSAEMPDATLATLKIQPSEPRDSAVYFCASGLAPNTIYFGEGSWLTVV.

This chain uses TRBV7-2 with TRBJ2-3; D is unclear. Per germline, CDR1 SGHTA and CDR2 FQGNSA. The CDR3 is made up of 14 amino acids. Trimming removed 4 bases from V and 5 bases from J, with 13 bases in between. The CDR3 coding sequence is TGTGCCAGCAGCTACGGACCGGTGGGAGATACGCAGTATTTT. This gives the protein CASSYGPVGDTQYF.

The rearrangement joins TRBV30 to TRBJ1-5; no reliable D call. CDR3 length equals 13 residues. The germline V gene encodes CDR1 GTSNPN and CDR2 SVGIG (reference sequence). Trimming took off 6 bases at V and 6 bases at J, with 15 bases between the two ends. CDR3 in DNA: TGTGCCTGCACAACCCAGTATGGTCAGCCCCAGCATTTT. Translating it yields CACTTQYGQPQHF.

Comments on this clone: This same CDR3 is encoded by further DNA sequences in the sample. The chain employs TRBV2 and TRBJ2-1; D unresolved. The CDR3 covers 11 residues. Germline V gene data show CDR1 as SNHLY and CDR2 as FYNNEI. The V and J ends lost 5 bases and 4 bases respectively, with 3 bases between them. The CDR3 DNA sequence: TGTGCCAGCAGTCGATACAATGAGCAGTTCTTC. The encoded protein is CASSRYNEQFF.